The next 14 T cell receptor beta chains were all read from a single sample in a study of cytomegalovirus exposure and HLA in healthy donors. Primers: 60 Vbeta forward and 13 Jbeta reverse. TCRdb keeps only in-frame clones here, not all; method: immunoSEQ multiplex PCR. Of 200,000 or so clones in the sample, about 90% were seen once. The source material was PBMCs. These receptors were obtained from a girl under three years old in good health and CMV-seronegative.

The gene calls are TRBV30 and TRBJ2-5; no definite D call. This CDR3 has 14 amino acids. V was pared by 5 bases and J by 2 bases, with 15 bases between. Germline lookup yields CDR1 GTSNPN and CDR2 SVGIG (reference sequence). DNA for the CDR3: TGTGCCTGGCGCGTAGCCTTACTTCAAGAGACCCAGTACTTC. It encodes CAWRVALLQETQYF.

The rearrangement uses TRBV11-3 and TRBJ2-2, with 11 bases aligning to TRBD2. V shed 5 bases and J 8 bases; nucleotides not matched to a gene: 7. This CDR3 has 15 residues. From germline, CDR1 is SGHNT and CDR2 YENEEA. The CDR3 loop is CASSLAGGTTGELFF. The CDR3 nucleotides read TGTGCCAGCAGCCTAGCGGGAGGAACTACAGGGGAGCTGTTTTTT.

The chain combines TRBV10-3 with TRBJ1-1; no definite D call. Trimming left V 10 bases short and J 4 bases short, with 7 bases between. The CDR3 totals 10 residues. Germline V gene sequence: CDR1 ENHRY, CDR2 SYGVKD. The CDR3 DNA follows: TGTGCCACCCGGAGCACTGAAGCTTTCTTT. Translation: CATRSTEAFF.

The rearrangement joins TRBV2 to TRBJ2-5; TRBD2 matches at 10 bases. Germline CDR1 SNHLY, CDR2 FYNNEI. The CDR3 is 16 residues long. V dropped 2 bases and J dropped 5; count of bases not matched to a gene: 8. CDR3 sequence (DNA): TGTGCCAGCAGTGAATGGCGAGCGGGGGGGCGTGAGACCCAGTACTTC. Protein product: CASSEWRAGGRETQYF.

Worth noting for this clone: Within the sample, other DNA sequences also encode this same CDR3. The CDR3 sequence is CAWKRGSKAQYF. CDR3 sequence (DNA): TGTGCCTGGAAGAGGGGGTCTAAAGCGCAGTACTTC. The chain links TRBV30 to TRBJ2-7; a weak D match, TRBD1 (6 bases). Germline loops: CDR1 GTSNPN, CDR2 SVGIG (reference sequence). CDR3 size: 12 residues. V lost 4 bases and J lost 9, with 16 bases in between.

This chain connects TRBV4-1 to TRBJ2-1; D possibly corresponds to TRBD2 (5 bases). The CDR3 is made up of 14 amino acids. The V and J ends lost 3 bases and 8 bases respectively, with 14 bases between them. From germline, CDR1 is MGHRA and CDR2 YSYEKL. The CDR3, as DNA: TGCGCCAGCAGCCATCTAGTAGCGAGCGATGAGCAGTTCTTC. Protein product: CASSHLVASDEQFF.

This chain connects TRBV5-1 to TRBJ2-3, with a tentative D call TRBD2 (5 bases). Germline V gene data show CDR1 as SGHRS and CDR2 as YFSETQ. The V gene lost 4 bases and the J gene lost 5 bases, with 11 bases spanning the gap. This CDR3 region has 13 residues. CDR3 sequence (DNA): TGCGCCAGCAGCCGGGAATCTGAAGATACGCAGTATTTT. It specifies CASSRESEDTQYF.

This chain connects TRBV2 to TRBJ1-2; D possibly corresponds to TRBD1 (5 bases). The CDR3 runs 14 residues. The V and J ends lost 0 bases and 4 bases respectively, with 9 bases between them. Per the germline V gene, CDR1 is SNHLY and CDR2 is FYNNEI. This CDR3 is CASSEARQFYGYTF. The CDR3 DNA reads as TGTGCCAGCAGTGAAGCGCGACAGTTCTATGGCTACACCTTC.

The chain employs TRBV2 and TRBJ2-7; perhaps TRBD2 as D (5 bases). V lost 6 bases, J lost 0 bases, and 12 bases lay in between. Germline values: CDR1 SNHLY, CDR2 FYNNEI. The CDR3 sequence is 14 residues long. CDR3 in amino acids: CASSQIGSSYEQYF. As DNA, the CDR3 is TGTGCCAGCAGCCAAATTGGGAGCTCCTACGAGCAGTACTTC.

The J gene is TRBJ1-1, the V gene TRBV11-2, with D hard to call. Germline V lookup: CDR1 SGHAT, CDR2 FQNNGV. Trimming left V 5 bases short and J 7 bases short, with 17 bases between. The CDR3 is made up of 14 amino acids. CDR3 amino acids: CASSARTKSGEAFF. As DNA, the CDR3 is TGTGCCAGCAGCGCGCGGACCAAGAGCGGTGAAGCTTTCTTT. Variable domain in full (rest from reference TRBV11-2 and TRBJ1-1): EAGVAQSPRYKIIEKRQSVAFWCNPISGHATLYWYQQILGQGPKLLIQFQNNGVVDDSQLPKDRFSAERLKGVDSTLKIQPAKLEDSAVYLCASSARTKSGEAFFGQGTRLTVV.

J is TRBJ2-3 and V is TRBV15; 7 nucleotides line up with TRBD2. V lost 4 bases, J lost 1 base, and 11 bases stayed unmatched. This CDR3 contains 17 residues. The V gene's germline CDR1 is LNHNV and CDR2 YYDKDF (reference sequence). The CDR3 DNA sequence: TGTGCCACCAGCACACCAGAAGGACTAGAGGGCACAGATACGCAGTATTTT. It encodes CATSTPEGLEGTDTQYF.

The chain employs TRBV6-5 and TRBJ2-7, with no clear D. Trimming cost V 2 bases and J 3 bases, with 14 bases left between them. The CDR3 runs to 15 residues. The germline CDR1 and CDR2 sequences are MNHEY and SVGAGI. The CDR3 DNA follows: TGTGCCAGCAGTTACCGTGGATCTAGGAACTACGAGCAGTACTTC. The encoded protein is CASSYRGSRNYEQYF.

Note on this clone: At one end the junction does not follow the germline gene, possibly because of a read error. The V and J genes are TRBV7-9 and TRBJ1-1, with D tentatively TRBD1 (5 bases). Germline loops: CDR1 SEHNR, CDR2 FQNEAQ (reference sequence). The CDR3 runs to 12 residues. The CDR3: CSSSLQDTEAFF. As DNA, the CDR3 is TGTTCCAGCAGCTTACAGGACACGGAAGCTTTCTTT.

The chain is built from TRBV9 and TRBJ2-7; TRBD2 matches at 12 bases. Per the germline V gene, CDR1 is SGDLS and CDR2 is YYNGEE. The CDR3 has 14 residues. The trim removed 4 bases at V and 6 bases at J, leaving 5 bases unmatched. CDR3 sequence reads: CASSPLAGGGEQYF. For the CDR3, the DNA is TGTGCCAGCAGCCCTCTAGCGGGAGGGGGCGAGCAGTACTTC.